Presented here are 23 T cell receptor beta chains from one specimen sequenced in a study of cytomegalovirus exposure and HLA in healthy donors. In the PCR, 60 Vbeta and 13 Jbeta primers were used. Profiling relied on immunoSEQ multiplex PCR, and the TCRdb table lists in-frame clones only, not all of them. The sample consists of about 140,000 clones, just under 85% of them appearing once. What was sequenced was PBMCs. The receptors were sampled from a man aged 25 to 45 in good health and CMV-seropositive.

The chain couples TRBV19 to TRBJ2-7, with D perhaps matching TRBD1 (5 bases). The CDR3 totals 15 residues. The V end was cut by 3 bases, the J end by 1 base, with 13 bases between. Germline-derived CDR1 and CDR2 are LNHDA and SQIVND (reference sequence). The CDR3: CASSISGSTSYEQYF. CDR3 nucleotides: TGTGCCAGTAGTATTTCAGGGTCCACTTCCTACGAGCAGTACTTC.

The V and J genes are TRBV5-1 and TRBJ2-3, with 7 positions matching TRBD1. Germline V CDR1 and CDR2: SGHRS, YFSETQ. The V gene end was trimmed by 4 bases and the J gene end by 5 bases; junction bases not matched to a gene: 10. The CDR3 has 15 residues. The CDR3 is CASSPGTAFIDTQYF. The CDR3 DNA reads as TGCGCCAGCAGCCCCGGGACAGCATTTATAGATACGCAGTATTTT. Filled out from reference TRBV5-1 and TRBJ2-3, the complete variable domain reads KAGVTQTPRYLIKTRGQQVTLSCSPISGHRSVSWYQQTPGQGLQFLFEYFSETQRNKGNFPGRFSGRQFSNSRSEMNVSTLELGDSALYLCASSPGTAFIDTQYFGPGTRLTVL.

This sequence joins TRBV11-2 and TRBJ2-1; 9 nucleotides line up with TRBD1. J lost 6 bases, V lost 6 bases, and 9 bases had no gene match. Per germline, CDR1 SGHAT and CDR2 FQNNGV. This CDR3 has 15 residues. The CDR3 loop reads CASSSHPDRGNEQFF. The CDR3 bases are TGTGCCAGCAGTTCTCACCCGGACAGGGGCAATGAGCAGTTCTTC.

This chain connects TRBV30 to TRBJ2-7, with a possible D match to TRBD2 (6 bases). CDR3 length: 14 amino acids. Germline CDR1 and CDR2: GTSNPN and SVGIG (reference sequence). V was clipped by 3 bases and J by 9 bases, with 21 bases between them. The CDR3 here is CAWSGGVRHGGQYF. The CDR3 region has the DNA TGTGCCTGGAGCGGAGGGGTTCGGCACGGCGGGCAGTACTTC.

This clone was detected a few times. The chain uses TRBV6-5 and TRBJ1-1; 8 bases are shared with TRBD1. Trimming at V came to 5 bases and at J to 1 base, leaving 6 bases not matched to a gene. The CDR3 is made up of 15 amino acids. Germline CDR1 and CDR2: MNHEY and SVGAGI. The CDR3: CASSPQGATNTEAFF. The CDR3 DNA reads TGTGCCAGCAGTCCTCAGGGGGCAACGAACACTGAAGCTTTCTTT.

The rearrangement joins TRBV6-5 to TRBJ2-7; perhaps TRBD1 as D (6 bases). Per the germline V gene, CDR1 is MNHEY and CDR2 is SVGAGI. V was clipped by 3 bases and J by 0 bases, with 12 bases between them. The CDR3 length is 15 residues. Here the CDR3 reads CASSYSLDSSYEQYF. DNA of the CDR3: TGTGCCAGCAGTTATTCCCTGGACAGCTCCTACGAGCAGTACTTC.

CDR3 amino acids: CASSFGTPRGPIYF. In DNA, the CDR3 is TGTGCCAGCAGCTTCGGGACGCCGCGGGGCCCCATATATTTT. This chain connects TRBV5-6 to TRBJ1-3; maybe TRBD1 (5 bases). This CDR3 spans 14 amino acids. Germline CDR1 and CDR2: SGHDT and YYEEEE. V lost 2 bases and J lost 11, with 17 bases in between.

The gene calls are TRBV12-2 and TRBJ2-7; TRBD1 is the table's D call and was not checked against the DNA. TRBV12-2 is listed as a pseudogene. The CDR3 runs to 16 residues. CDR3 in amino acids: CASRAPPGHHCYEQYF. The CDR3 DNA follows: TGTGCAAGTCGCGCCCCTCCAGGGCACCACTGCTACGAGCAGTACTTC.

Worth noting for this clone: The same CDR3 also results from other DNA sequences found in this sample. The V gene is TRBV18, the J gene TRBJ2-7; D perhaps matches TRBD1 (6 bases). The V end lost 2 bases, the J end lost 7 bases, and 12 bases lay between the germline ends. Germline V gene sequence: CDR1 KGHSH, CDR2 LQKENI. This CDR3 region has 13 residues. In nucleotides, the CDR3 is TGTGCCAGCTCACCATCAGGGGTCGGGGAGCAGTACTTC. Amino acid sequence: CASSPSGVGEQYF.

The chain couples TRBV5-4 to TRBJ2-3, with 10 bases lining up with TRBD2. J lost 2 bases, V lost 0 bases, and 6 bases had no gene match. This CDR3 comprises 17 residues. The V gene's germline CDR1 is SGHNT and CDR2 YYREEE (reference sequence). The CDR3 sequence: CASSLALLAGTTDTQYF. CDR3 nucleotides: TGTGCCAGCAGCTTGGCCCTACTAGCGGGGACCACAGATACGCAGTATTTT. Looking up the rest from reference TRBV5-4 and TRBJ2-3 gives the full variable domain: ETGVTQSPTHLIKTRGQQVTLRCSSQSGHNTVSWYQQALGQGPQFIFQYYREEENGRGNFPPRFSGLQFPNYSSELNVNALELDDSALYLCASSLALLAGTTDTQYFGPGTRLTVL.

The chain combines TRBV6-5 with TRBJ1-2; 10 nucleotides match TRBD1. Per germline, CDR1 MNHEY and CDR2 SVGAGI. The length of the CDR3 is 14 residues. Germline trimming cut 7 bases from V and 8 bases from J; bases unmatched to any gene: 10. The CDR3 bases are TGTGCCAGCACCTCGGACAGGGGGGGTTTAGGCTACACCTTC. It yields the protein CASTSDRGGLGYTF.

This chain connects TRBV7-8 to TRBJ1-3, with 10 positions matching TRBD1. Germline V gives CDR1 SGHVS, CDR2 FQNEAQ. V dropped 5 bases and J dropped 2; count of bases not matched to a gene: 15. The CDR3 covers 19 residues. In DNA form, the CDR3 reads TGTGCCAGCAGCATCCTGCGCCGGGACAGGGGCAGTCCTGGAAACACCATATATTTT. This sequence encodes CASSILRRDRGSPGNTIYF. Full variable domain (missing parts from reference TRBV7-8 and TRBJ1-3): GAGVSQSPRYKVAKRGQDVALRCDPISGHVSLFWYQQALGQGPEFLTYFQNEAQLDKSGLPSDRFFAERPEGSVSTLKIQRTQQEDSAVYLCASSILRRDRGSPGNTIYFGEGSWLTVV.

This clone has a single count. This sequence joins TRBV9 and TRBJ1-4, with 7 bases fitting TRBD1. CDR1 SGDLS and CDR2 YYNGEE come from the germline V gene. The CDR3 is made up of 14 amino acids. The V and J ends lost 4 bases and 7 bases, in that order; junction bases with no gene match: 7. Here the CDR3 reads CASSWDSRSEKLFF. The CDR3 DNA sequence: TGTGCCAGCAGCTGGGACAGCCGATCTGAAAAACTGTTTTTT. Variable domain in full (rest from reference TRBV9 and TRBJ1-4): DSGVTQTPKHLITATGQRVTLRCSPRSGDLSVYWYQQSLDQGLQFLIQYYNGEERAKGNILERFSAQQFPDLHSELNLSSLELGDSALYFCASSWDSRSEKLFFGSGTQLSVL.

In DNA, the CDR3 is TGTGCCAGCTCACCGCCAGGACTAGCGGGGGGCACCGGGGAGCTGTTTTTT. It specifies CASSPPGLAGGTGELFF. J is TRBJ2-2 and V is TRBV18; 14 nucleotides align to TRBD2. V shed 3 bases, J shed 4 bases, and the junction held 4 bases outside the gene matches. Germline CDR1 KGHSH, CDR2 LQKENI. CDR3 length: 17 residues.

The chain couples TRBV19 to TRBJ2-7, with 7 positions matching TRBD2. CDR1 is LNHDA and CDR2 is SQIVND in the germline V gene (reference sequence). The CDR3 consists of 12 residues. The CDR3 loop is CAAGALPYEQYF. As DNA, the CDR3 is TGTGCTGCGGGAGCGCTTCCCTACGAGCAGTACTTC.

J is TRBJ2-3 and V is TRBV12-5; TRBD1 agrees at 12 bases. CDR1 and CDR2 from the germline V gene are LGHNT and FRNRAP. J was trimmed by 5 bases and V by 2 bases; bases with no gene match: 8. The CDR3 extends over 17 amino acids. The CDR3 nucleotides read TGTGCTAGTGGTTTGCCACCGGGACAGGGGGCGATAGATACGCAGTATTTT. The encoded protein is CASGLPPGQGAIDTQYF. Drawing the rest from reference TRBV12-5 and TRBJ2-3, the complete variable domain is DARVTQTPRHKVTEMGQEVTMRCQPILGHNTVFWYRQTMMQGLELLAYFRNRAPLDDSGMPKDRFSAEMPDATLATLKIQPSEPRDSAVYFCASGLPPGQGAIDTQYFGPGTRLTVL.

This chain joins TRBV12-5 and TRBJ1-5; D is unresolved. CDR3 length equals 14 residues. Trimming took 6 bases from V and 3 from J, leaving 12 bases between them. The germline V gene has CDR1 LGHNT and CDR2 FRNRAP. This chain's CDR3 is CASGLGGPNQPQHF. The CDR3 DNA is TGTGCTAGTGGGCTGGGAGGGCCCAATCAGCCCCAGCATTTT.

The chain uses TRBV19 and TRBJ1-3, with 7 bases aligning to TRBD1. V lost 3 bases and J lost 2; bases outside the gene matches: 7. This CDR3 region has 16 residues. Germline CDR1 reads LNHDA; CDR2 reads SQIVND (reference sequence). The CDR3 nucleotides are TGTGCCAGTAGTATCGCGACAGGGAGAACTGGAAACACCATATATTTT. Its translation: CASSIATGRTGNTIYF.

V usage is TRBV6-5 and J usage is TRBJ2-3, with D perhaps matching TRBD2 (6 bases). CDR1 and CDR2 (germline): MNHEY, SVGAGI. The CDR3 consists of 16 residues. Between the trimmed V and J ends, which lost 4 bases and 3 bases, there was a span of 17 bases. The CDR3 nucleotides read TGTGCCAGCAGTTCCCAACGACTAGTACGTACAGATACGCAGTATTTT. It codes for CASSSQRLVRTDTQYF.

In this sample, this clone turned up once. CDR3 in DNA: TGTGCCAGCTCACCTCCTGGACTAGCGGGGGGGTCACCCTACGAGCAGTACTTC. It translates to CASSPPGLAGGSPYEQYF. The V call is TRBV18, the J call TRBJ2-7, with 15 bases fitting TRBD2. From germline, CDR1 is KGHSH and CDR2 LQKENI. The CDR3 totals 18 residues. V lost 3 bases to trimming and J lost 2 bases; unmatched junction nucleotides: 8.

CDR3 sequence: CASGMGGGGAGYTF. CDR3 DNA: TGTGCCAGCGGTATGGGAGGGGGGGGAGCCGGCTACACCTTC. J is TRBJ1-2 and V is TRBV28, with D perhaps matching TRBD1 (6 bases). CDR3 length equals 14 residues. Trimming took off 8 bases at V and 8 bases at J, with 21 bases between the two ends. Germline CDR1 MDHEN, CDR2 SYDVKM.

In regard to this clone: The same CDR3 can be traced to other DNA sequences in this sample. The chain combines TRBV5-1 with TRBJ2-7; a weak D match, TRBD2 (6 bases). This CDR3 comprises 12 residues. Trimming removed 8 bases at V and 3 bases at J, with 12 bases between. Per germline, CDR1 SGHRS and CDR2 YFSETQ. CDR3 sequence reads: CASSGGGYEQYF. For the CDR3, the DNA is TGCGCCAGTTCCGGGGGAGGCTACGAGCAGTACTTC.

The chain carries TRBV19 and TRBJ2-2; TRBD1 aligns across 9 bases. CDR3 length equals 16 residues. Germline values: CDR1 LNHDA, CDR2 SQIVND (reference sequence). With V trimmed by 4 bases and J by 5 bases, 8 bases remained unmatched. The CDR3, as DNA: TGTGCCAGTAGTAACGACAGGGGGGAAGGGACCGGGGAGCTGTTTTTT. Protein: CASSNDRGEGTGELFF.